The 31 T cell receptor beta chains presented below share a single source sample, sequenced in a study of T cells in Graves' hyperthyroidism and ophthalmopathy. The investigators amplified TCR beta CDR3 regions from RNA transcripts. TCR CDR3 regions were first amplified by RT-PCR with HTBI primers. Each CDR3 protein gets one entry after TCRdb re-called the multiplex PCR reads with MiXCR. Of roughly 500,000 distinct CDR3 sequences in the sample, around 50% are singletons; the top ten hold approximately 44%. The specimen sequenced was peripheral blood or thyroid tissue (not recorded which). These receptors all come from an adult woman with Graves' disease, either hyperthyroidism or ophthalmopathy (not recorded which).

As DNA, the CDR3 is TGTGCCATCAGCGGGGACAGGGCCCCTTGGGCCCTCCACTTT. It codes for CAISGDRAPWALHF. The chain carries TRBV10-3 and TRBJ1-6, with TRBD1 matching over 9 bases. V dropped 6 bases and J dropped 14; count of bases not matched to a gene: 11. Germline lookup yields CDR1 ENHRY and CDR2 SYGVKD. CDR3 length: 14 residues.

The chain uses TRBV18 and TRBJ1-4, with 7 bases that match TRBD1. The CDR3 is made up of 14 amino acids. V was pared by 3 bases and J by 5 bases, with 3 bases of the junction left unmatched. In germline, CDR1 is KGHSH, CDR2 LQKENI. The CDR3 here is CASSPGQQNEKLFF. As DNA, the CDR3 is TGTGCCAGCTCACCGGGACAGCAGAATGAAAAACTGTTTTTT.

This rearrangement joins TRBV20-1 to TRBJ2-7; D unclear. The ends were cut back, 5 bases at V and 5 bases at J, with 7 bases in the middle. Germline lookup yields CDR1 DFQATT and CDR2 SNEGSKA (reference sequence). The CDR3 covers 10 residues. CDR3 DNA: TGCAGTGCTGCTCGGAACGAGCAGTACTTC. This sequence encodes CSAARNEQYF.

This clonotype was found many times. The V call is TRBV12-3 or TRBV12-4, the J call TRBJ2-4; possible D gene TRBD2, 5 bases. V was pared by 5 bases and J by 1 base, with 12 bases between. The CDR3 covers 15 residues. The CDR3 region has the DNA TGTGCCAGCAGTGGGAGCGGTATCGCCAAAAACATTCAGTACTTC. It encodes CASSGSGIAKNIQYF.

The chain recombines TRBV7-9 with TRBJ1-4; TRBD1 might be the D (5 bases). The germline gives CDR1 SEHNR, CDR2 FQNEAQ (reference sequence). V was shortened by 4 bases and J by 7 bases, with 10 bases between the two germline ends. The CDR3 is 13 residues long. CDR3 loop: CASSSDGGEKLFF. In nucleotides, the CDR3 is TGTGCCAGCAGCTCTGACGGGGGTGAAAAACTGTTTTTT.

The chain employs TRBV15 and TRBJ2-5; the D gene is possibly TRBD2 (5 bases). The V end was cut by 6 bases, the J end by 7 bases, with 18 bases between. The CDR3 runs 14 residues. Per germline, CDR1 LNHNV and CDR2 YYDKDF (reference sequence). Here the CDR3 reads CATRGTRREGTQYF. The CDR3 region has the DNA TGTGCCACCAGGGGCACTAGGCGAGAGGGGACCCAGTACTTC.

This clonotype appeared many times. The chain carries TRBV2 and TRBJ2-5, with 9 bases matching TRBD2. The V gene end was trimmed by 4 bases and the J gene end by 7 bases; junction bases not matched to a gene: 10. The CDR3 is 15 amino acids. CDR1 is SNHLY, CDR2 FYNNEI, per germline. The CDR3 DNA is TGTGCCAGCAGTGGGGGTAGCGGGAGTATTGGGACCCAGTACTTC. This encodes CASSGGSGSIGTQYF.

This chain connects TRBV7-9 to TRBJ1-1, with no clear D. The CDR3 length is 12 residues. The V end was cut by 4 bases, the J end by 11 bases, with 14 bases between. Germline loops: CDR1 SEHNR, CDR2 FQNEAQ (reference sequence). The CDR3 region is CASSSALDGAFF. CDR3 DNA sequence: TGTGCCAGCAGCTCGGCGCTGGACGGGGCTTTCTTT.

This clonotype was picked up many times. The DNA of the CDR3 is TGCAGCGTTGTTAACTCGGGGGGGGAGACCCAGTACTTC. This gives the protein CSVVNSGGETQYF. The chain uses TRBV29-1 and TRBJ2-5; TRBD2 matches at 8 bases. The CDR3 spans 13 residues. Germline V lookup: CDR1 SQVTM, CDR2 ANQGSEA. The trim removed 4 bases at V and 5 bases at J, leaving 6 bases unmatched.

The V gene is TRBV12-5, the J gene TRBJ1-1; weak D call: TRBD1 (6 bases). Per germline, CDR1 LGHNT and CDR2 FRNRAP. CDR3 length: 13 amino acids. V was shortened by 5 bases and J by 3 bases, with 10 bases between the two germline ends. Written as DNA, the CDR3 is TGTGCTAGTGGTCCGGGACAAGACACTGAAGCTTTCTTT. Amino acid sequence: CASGPGQDTEAFF. The full variable domain, in which reference TRBV12-5 and TRBJ1-1 provide the parts outside the CDR3, is DARVTQTPRHKVTEMGQEVTMRCQPILGHNTVFWYRQTMMQGLELLAYFRNRAPLDDSGMPKDRFSAEMPDATLATLKIQPSEPRDSAVYFCASGPGQDTEAFFGQGTRLTVV.

This clonotype has more than one count but fewer than ten. The chain couples TRBV29-1 to TRBJ1-1; D might be TRBD1 (5 bases). CDR3 length: 11 residues. Trimming left V 7 bases short and J 6 bases short, with 12 bases between. The germline V gene encodes CDR1 SQVTM and CDR2 ANQGSEA. This CDR3 is CSASDTSEAFF. The DNA of the CDR3 is TGCAGCGCCTCGGACACATCTGAAGCTTTCTTT.

This clonotype was seen a handful of times. The chain is built from TRBV19 and TRBJ1-6; unclear D gene. V gave up 5 bases and J gave up 9 bases, with 14 bases separating them. Germline assignment: CDR1 LNHDA and CDR2 SQIVND (reference sequence). The CDR3 is made up of 14 amino acids. The CDR3 is CASSFGDPTSPLHF. Here the CDR3 DNA reads TGTGCCAGTAGTTTCGGTGACCCGACTTCACCCCTCCACTTT.

This clonotype was picked up many times. The chain carries TRBV5-1 and TRBJ1-4; D remains unclear. The germline gives CDR1 SGHRS, CDR2 YFSETQ. There are 13 residues in the CDR3. V shed 4 bases and J shed 8 bases, with 12 bases lying between them. CDR3 in amino acids: CASSQEDREKLFF. DNA of the CDR3: TGCGCCAGCAGCCAGGAGGATAGAGAAAAACTGTTTTTT.

The chain couples TRBV20-1 to TRBJ1-2; D is possibly TRBD1 (5 bases). V lost 2 bases and J lost 6, with 22 bases in between. Germline V gives CDR1 DFQATT, CDR2 SNEGSKA (reference sequence). The CDR3 covers 16 residues. The CDR3 here is CSARTQDTSGDDGYTF. Written as DNA, the CDR3 is TGCAGTGCTAGAACCCAGGACACTTCCGGGGACGATGGCTACACCTTC.

The chain joins TRBV14 to TRBJ2-7; D not resolved. The CDR3 length is 13 residues. Trimming removed 4 bases at V and 2 bases at J, with 9 bases between. Germline CDR1 reads SGHDN; CDR2 reads FVKESK. The CDR3 region is CASSRAVTYEQYF. The CDR3 nucleotides are TGTGCCAGCAGCCGGGCCGTAACCTACGAGCAGTACTTC.

The sample holds many counts of this clonotype. This chain joins TRBV19 and TRBJ2-7; TRBD2 matches 14 bases. Germline trimming cut 5 bases from V and 5 bases from J; bases unmatched to any gene: 11. Germline V gene lookup returns CDR1 LNHDA and CDR2 SQIVND (reference sequence). This CDR3 is 17 amino acids long. CDR3 nucleotide sequence: TGTGCCAGTAGTCCTCTTGGGACTAGCGGGGGCAGGGACGAGCAGTACTTC. Translating gives CASSPLGTSGGRDEQYF.

This clonotype was counted many times. The rearrangement joins TRBV20-1 to TRBJ2-2; 9 bases line up with TRBD1. In germline, CDR1 is DFQATT, CDR2 SNEGSKA (reference sequence). The CDR3 runs to 14 residues. Trimming cost V 6 bases and J 4 bases; bases outside gene matches: 6. CDR3 in amino acids: CSATTGGTTGELFF. The CDR3, as DNA: TGCAGTGCCACGACAGGGGGAACCACCGGGGAGCTGTTTTTT.

This clonotype was seen only a few times. The chain recombines TRBV15 with TRBJ1-1, with D possibly TRBD1 on 5 matching bases. This CDR3 contains 13 residues. V was shortened by 1 base and J by 4 bases, with 7 bases between the two germline ends. Germline V gene sequence: CDR1 LNHNV, CDR2 YYDKDF (reference sequence). The CDR3 sequence is CATSRGGITEAFF. The CDR3 nucleotides read TGTGCCACCAGCAGAGGGGGGATCACTGAAGCTTTCTTT.

The table lists this clonotype with a few counts. This rearrangement joins TRBV15 to TRBJ2-7, with D unclear. This CDR3 comprises 15 residues. Trimming cost V 3 bases and J 1 base, with 13 bases left between them. The germline V gene encodes CDR1 LNHNV and CDR2 YYDKDF (reference sequence). CDR3: CATSRQPRASYEQYF. CDR3 sequence (DNA): TGTGCCACCAGCAGGCAACCGCGAGCGTCCTACGAGCAGTACTTC. The full variable domain, with the rest looked up from reference TRBV15 and TRBJ2-7, is DAMVIQNPRYQVTQFGKPVTLSCSQTLNHNVMYWYQQKSSQAPKLLFHYYDKDFNNEADTPDNFQSRRPNTSFCFLDIRSPGLGDTAMYLCATSRQPRASYEQYFGPGTRLTVT.

The chain carries TRBV10-3 and TRBJ2-7, with 14 positions matching TRBD2. Looked up from germline, CDR1 is ENHRY and CDR2 is SYGVKD. Losses at the gene ends were 4 bases for V and 3 bases for J; bases not matched to a gene: 2. The CDR3 has 15 residues. The CDR3 here is CAISGLAGGDYEQYF. The CDR3 DNA is TGTGCCATCAGTGGACTAGCGGGGGGGGACTACGAGCAGTACTTC.

This sequence joins TRBV7-9 and TRBJ2-7, with 9 bases that match TRBD2. Germline CDR1 SEHNR, CDR2 FQNEAQ (reference sequence). The length of the CDR3 is 14 residues. Trimming removed 5 bases from V and 2 bases from J; junction bases left unmatched: 4. CDR3 DNA sequence: TGTGCCAGCAGCCCCCCTAGCGGGACCTACGAGCAGTACTTC. As protein: CASSPPSGTYEQYF.

The chain recombines TRBV2 with TRBJ1-3; no definite D call. CDR3 length: 13 residues. V lost 0 bases, J lost 7 bases, and 7 bases lay in between. CDR1 and CDR2 from the germline V gene are SNHLY and FYNNEI. CDR3 DNA sequence: TGTGCCAGCAGTGAAGCTGAGGGCAACACCATATATTTT. It yields the protein CASSEAEGNTIYF. The full variable domain, completed using reference TRBV2 and TRBJ1-3, is EPEVTQTPSHQVTQMGQEVILRCVPISNHLYFYWYRQILGQKVEFLVSFYNNEISEKSEIFDDQFSVERPDGSNFTLKIRSTKLEDSAMYFCASSEAEGNTIYFGEGSWLTVV.

Worth noting for this clonotype: Germline and junction disagree at one end, which may indicate a read error. The CDR3 bases are TGTGCCACCAGCCGAGACAGGGCTGGCTGGAACGAGCAGTACTTC. It codes for CATSRDRAGWNEQYF. The rearrangement joins TRBV15 to TRBJ2-7, with 7 bases fitting TRBD1. The germline CDR1 and CDR2 sequences are LNHNV and YYDKDF (reference sequence). The CDR3 is 15 residues long.

The sample holds a few counts of this clonotype. The chain employs TRBV7-6 and TRBJ1-6, with D unclear. Germline-derived CDR1 and CDR2 are SGHVS and FNYEAQ. V lost 5 bases, J lost 10 bases, and 9 bases lay in between. CDR3 length: 12 amino acids. The CDR3 DNA sequence: TGTGCCAGCAGCCCGGGTGCCTCACCCCTCCACTTT. Its translation: CASSPGASPLHF.

The DNA of the CDR3 is TGTGCCAGCAGTCCAGGACAGGTCCGGTGCTACACCTTC. Translated, it gives CASSPGQVRCYTF. The V call is TRBV28, the J call TRBJ1-2, with 7 bases matching TRBD1. The CDR3 is 13 residues long. Trimming removed 5 bases from V and 9 bases from J; junction bases left unmatched: 9. Germline assignment: CDR1 MDHEN and CDR2 SYDVKM.

This clonotype was seen repeatedly, ten times or more. V gene TRBV7-9 combines with J gene TRBJ1-1; no clear D gene. V lost 5 bases to trimming and J lost 10 bases, with 20 bases between them. This CDR3 region has 14 residues. Germline V CDR1 and CDR2: SEHNR, FQNEAQ (reference sequence). CDR3 protein: CASSPRRPNTGAFF. The CDR3 DNA reads as TGTGCCAGCAGCCCGCGAAGACCTAATACGGGAGCTTTCTTT.

This clonotype was found many times. The chain is built from TRBV20-1 and TRBJ1-5, with D perhaps TRBD1 (5 bases). Germline V gene lookup returns CDR1 DFQATT and CDR2 SNEGSKA (reference sequence). The CDR3 contains 14 residues. Trimming removed 4 bases at V and 2 bases at J, with 12 bases between. The CDR3 loop is CSATQGFGNQPQHF. In DNA, the CDR3 is TGCAGTGCTACTCAGGGATTTGGCAATCAGCCCCAGCATTTT.

The chain recombines TRBV11-2 with TRBJ2-7, with unresolved D. In germline, CDR1 is SGHAT, CDR2 FQNNGV. Trimming shortened V by 4 bases and J by 7 bases, and 17 bases separated the two germline ends. This CDR3 region has 14 residues. The CDR3 DNA sequence: TGTGCCAGCAGCTCCCCCAAGCGATATGGGGAGCAGTACTTC. Its protein is CASSSPKRYGEQYF.

In this sample, this clonotype turned up many times. The V gene is TRBV15, the J gene TRBJ2-5; weak D call: TRBD2 (5 bases). The CDR3 covers 13 residues. The V and J ends lost 4 bases and 3 bases respectively, with 9 bases between them. Germline CDR1 is LNHNV and CDR2 is YYDKDF (reference sequence). Here the CDR3 DNA reads TGTGCCACCAGCACCGACGGGGAAGAGACCCAGTACTTC. It yields the protein CATSTDGEETQYF.

The chain links TRBV7-9 to TRBJ1-2; no clear D. Trimming took off 3 bases at V and 6 bases at J, with 11 bases between the two ends. The germline CDR1 and CDR2 sequences are SEHNR and FQNEAQ (reference sequence). The CDR3 is 13 residues long. CDR3 protein: CASSFEGTHGYTF. Here the CDR3 DNA reads TGTGCCAGCAGCTTTGAGGGTACCCATGGCTACACCTTC.

The DNA of the CDR3 is TGCAGCTTAGCTAGCGGCTACGAGCAGTACTTC. This codes for CSLASGYEQYF. The chain is built from TRBV29-1 and TRBJ2-7, with 7 bases lining up with TRBD2. From germline, CDR1 is SQVTM and CDR2 ANQGSEA. The trim removed 8 bases at V and 3 bases at J, leaving 4 bases unmatched. The length of the CDR3 is 11 residues.